The clone carrying this TCR beta chain is deemed medium-sized. Its antigen is unknown. This specimen comes from a study of a mutant IDH1 vaccine in newly diagnosed glioma. Sample time point: week 11, during vaccination. The study gave 300 ug of mutant IDH1 20-mer peptide per vaccine dose, with topical imiquimod. Here immunoSEQ multiplex PCR was the method, and the copy in TCRdb shows in-frame clones only, minus some. The profile shows about 52,000 clones, roughly 91% of them singletons. Whole-study findings and limits: Apparently unrelated to pseudoprogression were changes in the top peripheral T cell clonotypes.

Germline-derived CDR1 and CDR2 are MNHEY and SMNVEV (reference sequence). The germline V and J ends were trimmed by 3 bases and 11 bases, with 22 bases remaining between them. The CDR3 loop spans 15 amino acids. The sequenced sample was PBMCs, obtained from a glioma patient whose treatment included an IDH1 peptide vaccine. The chain joins TRBV27 to TRBJ1-2, with a tentative D call TRBD1 (6 bases). The sequence derives from a man between 45 and 60 years old with glioma. This CDR3 is CASSLDSGGQMGYTF. CDR3 bases: TGTGCCAGCAGTTTGGATAGCGGGGGGCAAATGGGTTACACCTTC.